This T cell receptor beta chain is from a study of cytomegalovirus exposure and HLA in healthy donors. General study findings and limits: TCR beta chains numbering some 160 were designated cytomegalovirus-associated. Among donors in an Asian-associated ancestry cluster, a later analysis reportedly found fewer N-insertions than the approximately 700-donor mean. Follow-up analysis found HLA locus-dependent TCR association rates, highest for DRB1 and lowest for HLA-C. Later on, an analysis tied approximately 15,000 TCR beta sequences to HLA alleles at 0.05 false discovery rate.

This clone was seen a few times. Its specificity is not known. The ends were cut back, 5 bases at V and 7 bases at J, with 15 bases in the middle. CDR3 size: 13 residues. Germline assignment: CDR1 GTSNPN and CDR2 SVGIG (reference sequence). The PCR was carried out with 60 Vbeta primers and 13 Jbeta primers. Sequencing was performed with immunoSEQ multiplex PCR; in TCRdb, only in-frame clones are kept and a portion is missing. The data hold approximately 160,000 clones, with around 83% observed a single time. This chain links TRBV30 with TRBJ1-5, with D possibly being TRBD1 (6 bases). Sequenced material: PBMCs. This TCR was recovered from a girl aged 2 to 9 in good health and CMV-seropositive. The CDR3, as DNA: TGTGCCTGGTCTCAGGGGATCGCACAGCCCCAGCATTTT. Translating it yields CAWSQGIAQPQHF.